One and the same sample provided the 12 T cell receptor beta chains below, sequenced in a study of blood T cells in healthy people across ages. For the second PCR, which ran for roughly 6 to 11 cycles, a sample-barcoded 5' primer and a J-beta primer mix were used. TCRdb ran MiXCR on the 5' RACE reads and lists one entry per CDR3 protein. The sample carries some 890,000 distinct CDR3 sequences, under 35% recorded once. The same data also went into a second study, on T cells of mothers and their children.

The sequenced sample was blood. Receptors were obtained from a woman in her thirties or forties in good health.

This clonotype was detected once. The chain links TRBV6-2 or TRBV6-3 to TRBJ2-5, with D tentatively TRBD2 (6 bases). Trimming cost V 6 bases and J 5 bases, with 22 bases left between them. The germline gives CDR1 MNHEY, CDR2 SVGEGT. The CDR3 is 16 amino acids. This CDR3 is CASSLRDALVRETQYF. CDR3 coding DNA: TGTGCCAGCAGCCTGCGGGACGCCTTGGTTAGGGAGACCCAGTACTTC.

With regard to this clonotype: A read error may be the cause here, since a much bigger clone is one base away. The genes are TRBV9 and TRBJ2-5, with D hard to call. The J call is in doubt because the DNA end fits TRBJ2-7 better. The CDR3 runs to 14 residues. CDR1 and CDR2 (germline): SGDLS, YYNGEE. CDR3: CASSGSSLLNEQYF. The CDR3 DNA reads TGTGCCAGCAGCGGATCGTCCCTTTTGAACGAGCAGTACTTC.

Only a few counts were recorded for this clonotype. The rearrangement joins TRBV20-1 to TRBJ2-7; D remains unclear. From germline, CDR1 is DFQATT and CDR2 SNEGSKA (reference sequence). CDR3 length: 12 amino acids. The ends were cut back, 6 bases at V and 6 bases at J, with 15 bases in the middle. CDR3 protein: CSAPGSGSEQYF. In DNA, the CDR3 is TGCAGTGCCCCCGGATCCGGCAGCGAGCAGTACTTC.

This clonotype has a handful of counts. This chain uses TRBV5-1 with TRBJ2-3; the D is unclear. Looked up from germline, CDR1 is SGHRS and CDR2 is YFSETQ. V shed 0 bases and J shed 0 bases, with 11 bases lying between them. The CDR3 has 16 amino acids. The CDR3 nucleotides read TGCGCCAGCAGCTTGGCAGCAGCCTCTAGCACAGATACGCAGTATTTT. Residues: CASSLAAASSTDTQYF.

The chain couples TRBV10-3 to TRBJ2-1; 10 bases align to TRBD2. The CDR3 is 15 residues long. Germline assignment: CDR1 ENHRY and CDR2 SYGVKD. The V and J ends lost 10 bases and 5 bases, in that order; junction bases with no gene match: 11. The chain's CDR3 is CATSPSGGAHNEQFF. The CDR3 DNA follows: TGTGCCACCAGCCCTAGCGGGGGTGCGCACAATGAGCAGTTCTTC.

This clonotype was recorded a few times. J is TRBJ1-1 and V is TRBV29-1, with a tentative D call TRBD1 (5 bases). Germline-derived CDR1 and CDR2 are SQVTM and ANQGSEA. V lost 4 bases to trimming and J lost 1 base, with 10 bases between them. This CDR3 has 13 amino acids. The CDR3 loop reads CSVVGQTNTEAFF. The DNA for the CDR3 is TGCAGCGTTGTAGGACAAACGAACACTGAAGCTTTCTTT.

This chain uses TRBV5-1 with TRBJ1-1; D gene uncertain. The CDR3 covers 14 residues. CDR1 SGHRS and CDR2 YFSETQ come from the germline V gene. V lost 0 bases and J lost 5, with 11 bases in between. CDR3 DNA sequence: TGCGCCAGCAGCTTGGCCGGAGGCTGGACTGAAGCTTTCTTT. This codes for CASSLAGGWTEAFF.

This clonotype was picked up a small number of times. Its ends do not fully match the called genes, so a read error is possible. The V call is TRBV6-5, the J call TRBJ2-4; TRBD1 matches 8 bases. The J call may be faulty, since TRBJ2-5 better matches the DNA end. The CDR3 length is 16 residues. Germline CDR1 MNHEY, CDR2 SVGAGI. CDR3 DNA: TGTGCCGGCAGTCCGACGACAGGGGCTACCCAAGAGACCCAGTACTTC. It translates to CAGSPTTGATQETQYF.

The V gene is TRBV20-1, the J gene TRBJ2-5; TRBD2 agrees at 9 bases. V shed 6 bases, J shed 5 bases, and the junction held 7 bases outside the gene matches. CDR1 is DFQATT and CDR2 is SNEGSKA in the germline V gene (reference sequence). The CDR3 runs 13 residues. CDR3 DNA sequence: TGCAGTGCCAATAGCGGGAGTTGGGAGACCCAGTACTTC. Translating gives CSANSGSWETQYF.

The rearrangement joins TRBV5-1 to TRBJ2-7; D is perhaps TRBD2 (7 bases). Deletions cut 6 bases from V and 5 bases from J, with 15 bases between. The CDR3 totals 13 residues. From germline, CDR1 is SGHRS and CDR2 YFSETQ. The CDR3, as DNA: TGCGCCAGCAAACTAGGGGGGGGCGACGAGCAGTACTTC. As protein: CASKLGGGDEQYF.

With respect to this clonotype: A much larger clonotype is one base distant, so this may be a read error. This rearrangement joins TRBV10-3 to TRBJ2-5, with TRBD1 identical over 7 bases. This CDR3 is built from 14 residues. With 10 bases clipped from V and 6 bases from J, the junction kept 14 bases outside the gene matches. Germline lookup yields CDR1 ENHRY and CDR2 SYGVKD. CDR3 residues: CASSSATRGQTQYF. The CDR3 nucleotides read TGTGCCAGCAGCTCCGCTACTAGGGGGCAGACCCAGTACTTC.

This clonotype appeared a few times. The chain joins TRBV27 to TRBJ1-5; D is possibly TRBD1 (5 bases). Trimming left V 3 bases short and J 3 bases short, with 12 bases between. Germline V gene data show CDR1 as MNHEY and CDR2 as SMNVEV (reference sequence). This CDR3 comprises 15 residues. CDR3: CASSLLGQLNQPQHF. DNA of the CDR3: TGTGCCAGCAGTTTGCTGGGGCAACTCAATCAGCCCCAGCATTTT.